Listed here is a single TCR beta chain. This specimen comes from a study of blood T cell repertoires in COVID-19. The V end was cut by 4 bases, the J end by 9 bases, with 16 bases between. The germline gives CDR1 SNHLY, CDR2 FYNNEI. The CDR3 sequence is 14 residues long. Libraries were prepared by immunoSEQ multiplex PCR; TCRdb keeps only in-frame clonotypes and omits some of them. Of approximately 150,000 clones in the sample, about 92% were seen once. This chain uses TRBV2 with TRBJ2-1; D might be TRBD2 (6 bases). The sample comprised peripheral blood. The clonotype originates from a man aged 55 to 70 with active or convalescent COVID-19. The CDR3 bases are TGTGCCAGCAGTGCTCGGTGGGGGGAAAGTGAGCAGTTCTTC. Translating gives CASSARWGESEQFF.